This T cell receptor beta chain derives from a study of breast tumors, draining lymph nodes, adjacent tissues. Axillary draining lymph nodes of breast cancer patients supplied the node samples. MiXCR was run by TCRdb on the multiplex PCR reads, yielding one entry per CDR3 protein. Here the sample spans about 200,000 distinct CDR3 sequences, 30% to 40% being singletons. This clonotype was counted ten times or more. The length of the CDR3 is 18 residues. The trim removed 3 bases at V and 7 bases at J, leaving 13 bases unmatched. Germline values: CDR1 LNHDA, CDR2 SQIVND (reference sequence). The rearrangement links TRBV19 to TRBJ2-1; 12 nucleotides agree with TRBD2. The sequence was obtained from a female donor with breast cancer. Some clones in this sample may be carry-over from other donors' samples. The sample was axillary lymph node tissue. CDR3 nucleotides: TGTGCCAGTAGTATTGGGCTATGGTCTAGCGGGGGGGCAAATGAGCAGTTCTTC. As protein: CASSIGLWSSGGANEQFF.